The 21 T cell receptor beta chains listed next were all sequenced from one sample in a study of T cell changes during pregnancy in multiple sclerosis. Some clones are missing from TCRdb's copy, which holds only in-frame ones; the method was immunoSEQ multiplex PCR. The sample has roughly 36,000 clones; approximately 90% are singletons. The sequenced sample was peripheral blood, obtained in the second trimester of pregnancy. The receptor source for this set is a female donor in good health, enrolled as a control in a pregnancy study.

V gene TRBV10-1 combines with J gene TRBJ1-1, with D perhaps TRBD1 (6 bases). CDR1 WNHNN and CDR2 SYGVQD come from the germline V gene (reference sequence). The V gene lost 5 bases and the J gene lost 10 bases, with 23 bases spanning the gap. CDR3 size: 15 residues. CDR3 sequence reads: CASSPLQGQFKRAFF. The CDR3 DNA reads TGCGCCAGCAGTCCCCTACAGGGCCAATTCAAGAGAGCTTTCTTT.

The V and J genes are TRBV12-5 and TRBJ2-6, with D possibly being TRBD1 (6 bases). Trimming removed 0 bases at V and 0 bases at J, with 9 bases between. Germline CDR1 is LGHNT and CDR2 is FRNRAP. The CDR3 sequence is 17 residues long. The CDR3 DNA reads as TGTGCTAGTGGTTTGGTAATAGGGGGCTCTGGGGCCAACGTCCTGACTTTC. Amino acids: CASGLVIGGSGANVLTF.

V and J are TRBV12-2 and TRBJ2-7; the table names TRBD2, a call not compared with the DNA. TRBV12-2 is listed as a pseudogene. The CDR3 totals 16 residues. CDR3 coding DNA: TGTGCAAGTCGCCCCCGCCGGCTAGCGGCAATCTACGAGCAGTACTTC. It encodes CASRPRRLAAIYEQYF.

The table lists this clone with a few counts. The J gene is TRBJ2-2, the V gene TRBV7-9; a weak D match, TRBD1 (5 bases). The CDR3 length is 15 residues. Germline values: CDR1 SEHNR, CDR2 FQNEAQ (reference sequence). The V gene lost 1 base and the J gene lost 3 bases, with 9 bases spanning the gap. CDR3 amino acids: CASSLGRADTGELFF. The CDR3 DNA reads TGTGCCAGCAGCTTAGGCAGGGCGGACACCGGGGAGCTGTTTTTT. Full variable domain (missing parts from reference TRBV7-9 and TRBJ2-2): DTGVSQNPRHKITKRGQNVTFRCDPISEHNRLYWYRQTLGQGPEFLTYFQNEAQLEKSRLLSDRFSAERPKGSFSTLEIQRTEQGDSAMYLCASSLGRADTGELFFGEGSRLTVL.

The count of this clone is one. Distinct nucleotide sequences in the sample also encode this CDR3. This chain uses TRBV11-1 with TRBJ1-2, with D possibly being TRBD1 (5 bases). From germline, CDR1 is SGHAT and CDR2 FQDESV (reference sequence). This CDR3 is built from 15 residues. V gave up 2 bases and J gave up 4 bases, with 14 bases separating them. The CDR3 DNA reads as TGTGCCAGCAGCTTAACCAGGGAATCACCCTATGGCTACACCTTC. This gives the protein CASSLTRESPYGYTF.

This rearrangement joins TRBV2 to TRBJ1-1, with D unclear. Trimming pared 3 bases from V and 3 bases from J, leaving 11 bases between. CDR1 and CDR2 (germline): SNHLY, FYNNEI. The CDR3 extends over 14 amino acids. The CDR3 region is CASSEVTSYTEAFF. In DNA form, the CDR3 reads TGTGCCAGCAGTGAGGTAACCAGTTACACTGAAGCTTTCTTT. The full variable domain, its missing parts supplied by reference TRBV2 and TRBJ1-1, is EPEVTQTPSHQVTQMGQEVILRCVPISNHLYFYWYRQILGQKVEFLVSFYNNEISEKSEIFDDQFSVERPDGSNFTLKIRSTKLEDSAMYFCASSEVTSYTEAFFGQGTRLTVV.

V and J are TRBV9 and TRBJ1-1; a possible D gene is TRBD1 (5 bases). The CDR3 covers 14 residues. Germline V gene lookup returns CDR1 SGDLS and CDR2 YYNGEE. Between the trimmed V and J ends, which lost 4 bases and 3 bases, there was a span of 13 bases. The CDR3 spells CASSRGGEDTEAFF. DNA of the CDR3: TGTGCCAGCAGCCGGGGGGGGGAAGACACTGAAGCTTTCTTT.

The V gene is TRBV27, the J gene TRBJ1-1; a weak D match, TRBD1 (5 bases). The germline gives CDR1 MNHEY, CDR2 SMNVEV (reference sequence). This CDR3 comprises 14 residues. V was cut by 2 bases and J by 5 bases, with 12 bases left in between. CDR3 in amino acids: CASSLNLGATEAFF. DNA of the CDR3: TGTGCCAGCAGTTTAAACTTAGGGGCGACTGAAGCTTTCTTT.

The gene calls are TRBV2 and TRBJ2-1; possible D gene TRBD2, 6 bases. This CDR3 comprises 15 residues. Germline CDR1 and CDR2: SNHLY and FYNNEI. With 7 bases removed from V and 4 bases from J, the gap between germline ends came to 17 bases. As DNA, the CDR3 is TGTGCCAGCACTGGAGGCGGAGGGGCATACAATGAGCAGTTCTTC. Translated: CASTGGGGAYNEQFF.

The chain couples TRBV6-1 to TRBJ2-7, with 7 bases matching TRBD1. Germline loops: CDR1 MNHNS, CDR2 SASEGT. The CDR3 is 16 amino acids. V shed 1 base and J 0 bases; nucleotides not matched to a gene: 6. CDR3 DNA sequence: TGTGCCAGCAGTGAAGAAGCAGGGGGATCCTCCTACGAGCAGTACTTC. Residues: CASSEEAGGSSYEQYF.

This sequence joins TRBV15 and TRBJ2-4, with D possibly TRBD1 on 5 matching bases. CDR3 length equals 17 residues. Per the germline V gene, CDR1 is LNHNV and CDR2 is YYDKDF (reference sequence). V lost 1 base, J lost 9 bases, and 22 bases lay in between. CDR3 nucleotides: TGTGCCACCAGCAGAGCGGCGGCAGTCCCCCAGGGTGGCATTCAGTACTTC. Amino acid sequence: CATSRAAAVPQGGIQYF. The full variable domain, completed using reference TRBV15 and TRBJ2-4, is DAMVIQNPRYQVTQFGKPVTLSCSQTLNHNVMYWYQQKSSQAPKLLFHYYDKDFNNEADTPDNFQSRRPNTSFCFLDIRSPGLGDTAMYLCATSRAAAVPQGGIQYFGAGTRLSVL.

This clone was seen just once. CDR3 bases: TGCGCCAGCAGCCAAGATACGGGAGGGGGGAGGGGCCGAAAAAACTATGGCTACACCTTC. Encoded protein: CASSQDTGGGRGRKNYGYTF. The chain combines TRBV4-3 with TRBJ1-2, with D possibly TRBD1 on 6 matching bases. CDR3 length: 20 residues. Germline-derived CDR1 and CDR2 are LGHNA and YSLEER. Trimming left V 0 bases short and J 2 bases short, with 25 bases between.

This chain uses TRBV7-3 with TRBJ2-3; 8 bases line up with TRBD2. The CDR3 runs 16 residues. With 2 bases clipped from V and 1 base from J, the junction kept 5 bases outside the gene matches. The germline V gene encodes CDR1 SGHTA and CDR2 FQGTGA. CDR3 nucleotide sequence: TGTGCCAGCAGCTTATCGGGTAGCGGGGGCACAGATACGCAGTATTTT. Amino acids: CASSLSGSGGTDTQYF.

The V and J genes are TRBV6-1 and TRBJ1-2; D ambiguous. CDR1 and CDR2 from the germline V gene are MNHNS and SASEGT. This CDR3 contains 13 residues. The ends were cut back, 1 base at V and 7 bases at J, with 10 bases in the middle. CDR3 nucleotides: TGTGCCAGCAGTGAAGGGGTTGGGCGTGGCTACACCTTC. Its protein product is CASSEGVGRGYTF.

With respect to this clone: Germline and junction disagree at one end, which may indicate a read error. The chain couples TRBV7-7 to TRBJ2-7; 10 bases agree with TRBD2. The CDR3 runs 15 residues. Germline V gene data show CDR1 as SSHAT and CDR2 as FNYEAQ (reference sequence). CDR3 in amino acids: CASSLGASGSDEQYF. In nucleotides, the CDR3 is TGTGCTAGCAGCTTAGGAGCTAGCGGGAGCGACGAGCAGTACTTC.

J is TRBJ2-2 and V is TRBV6-4; TRBD2 matches 8 bases. Per the germline V gene, CDR1 is MRHNA and CDR2 is SNTAGT. V shed 5 bases, J shed 2 bases, and the junction held 4 bases outside the gene matches. The CDR3 sequence is 15 residues long. CDR3 loop: CASSHGLANTGELFF. CDR3 nucleotide sequence: TGTGCCAGCAGTCACGGACTAGCCAACACCGGGGAGCTGTTTTTT.

This clone has just a few counts. The chain is built from TRBV29-1 and TRBJ1-1; a weak D match, TRBD1 (5 bases). The germline V gene encodes CDR1 SQVTM and CDR2 ANQGSEA. This CDR3 region has 11 residues. Trimming cost V 5 bases and J 4 bases, with 8 bases left between them. CDR3 protein: CSVSGGTEAFF. CDR3 DNA sequence: TGCAGCGTTAGCGGGGGCACTGAAGCTTTCTTT. The full variable domain, in which reference TRBV29-1 and TRBJ1-1 provide the parts outside the CDR3, is SAVISQKPSRDICQRGTSLTIQCQVDSQVTMMFWYRQQPGQSLTLIATANQGSEATYESGFVIDKFPISRPNLTFSTLTVSNMSPEDSSIYLCSVSGGTEAFFGQGTRLTVV.

The chain uses TRBV6-6 and TRBJ2-1; weak D call: TRBD1 (6 bases). V lost 7 bases, J lost 10 bases, and 20 bases lay in between. CDR1 is MNHNY, CDR2 SVGAGI, per germline (reference sequence). The CDR3 is 14 residues long. The CDR3 nucleotides are TGTGCCAGCACCGGGACAACCGCCTCCGACGAGCAGTTCTTC. As protein: CASTGTTASDEQFF.

The CDR3 loop reads CASSDPGQGSRETQYF. The CDR3 DNA follows: TGTGCCAGCAGCGACCCGGGACAGGGGTCGCGGGAGACCCAGTACTTC. The chain has TRBV5-4 and TRBJ2-5, with 10 bases that match TRBD1. V dropped 4 bases and J dropped 5; count of bases not matched to a gene: 11. Germline V CDR1 and CDR2: SGHNT, YYREEE (reference sequence). The CDR3 covers 16 residues. Supplemented by reference TRBV5-4 and TRBJ2-5, the full variable domain reads ETGVTQSPTHLIKTRGQQVTLRCSSQSGHNTVSWYQQALGQGPQFIFQYYREEENGRGNFPPRFSGLQFPNYSSELNVNALELDDSALYLCASSDPGQGSRETQYFGPGTRLLVL.

The chain combines TRBV6-4 with TRBJ2-1, with D hard to call. The CDR3 loop spans 15 amino acids. CDR1 and CDR2 (germline): MRHNA, SNTAGT. Deletions cut 1 base from V and 1 base from J, with 8 bases between. The CDR3 region is CASSDFGSSYNEQFF. The CDR3 DNA sequence: TGTGCCAGCAGTGACTTCGGGTCTTCCTACAATGAGCAGTTCTTC.

V gene TRBV7-9 combines with J gene TRBJ2-7, with 8 nucleotides matching TRBD2. Germline trimming cut 5 bases from V and 1 base from J; bases unmatched to any gene: 16. Germline CDR1 reads SEHNR; CDR2 reads FQNEAQ (reference sequence). The CDR3 loop spans 18 amino acids. The CDR3 DNA reads as TGTGCCAGCAGCCGCATTGTCGGGAGGGCCCTTAGTTCCTACGAGCAGTACTTC. It codes for CASSRIVGRALSSYEQYF. The variable domain in full, completed from reference TRBV7-9 and TRBJ2-7, reads DTGVSQNPRHKITKRGQNVTFRCDPISEHNRLYWYRQTLGQGPEFLTYFQNEAQLEKSRLLSDRFSAERPKGSFSTLEIQRTEQGDSAMYLCASSRIVGRALSSYEQYFGPGTRLTVT.